Listed here are 3 T cell receptor beta chains from one sample, sequenced in a study of T cell responses to AZD1222 COVID-19 vaccine. TCRdb's table, derived via immunoSEQ multiplex PCR, lists solely in-frame clones and lacks some. The sample has some 86,000 clones; 80% are singletons. The sample was peripheral blood, taken on day 0 of AZD1222 vaccination. The origin of the receptors is an adult in good health.

V and J are TRBV7-6 and TRBJ1-1; perhaps TRBD1 as D (5 bases). Germline-derived CDR1 and CDR2 are SGHVS and FNYEAQ. Trimming shortened V by 4 bases and J by 0 bases, and 12 bases separated the two germline ends. CDR3 size: 15 residues. The CDR3 region is CASSSSGLMNTEAFF. The DNA for the CDR3 is TGTGCCAGCAGCTCGTCGGGACTCATGAACACTGAAGCTTTCTTT.

Only one count was recorded for this clone. This chain links TRBV3-1 (or the pseudogene TRBV3-2) with TRBJ2-2; 9 nucleotides line up with TRBD1. The CDR3 runs 15 residues. Germline assignment: CDR1 LGHDT and CDR2 YNNKEL (reference sequence). The ends lost 4 bases at V and 4 bases at J; junction bases unmatched: 4. DNA for the CDR3: TGTGCCAGCAGCCGAGACAGGGGGACCACCGGGGAGCTGTTTTTT. Its protein is CASSRDRGTTGELFF.

In this sample, this clone turned up once. The chain recombines TRBV5-1 with TRBJ1-4; a weak D match, TRBD1 (6 bases). This CDR3 comprises 15 residues. V was pared by 0 bases and J by 8 bases, with 14 bases between. In germline, CDR1 is SGHRS, CDR2 YFSETQ. DNA of the CDR3: TGCGCCAGCAGCTTGGGGACAGCGGCAGTAGAAAAACTGTTTTTT. Its protein product is CASSLGTAAVEKLFF.